The sequence of this TCR beta chain was determined in a study of control samples from healthy donors and cancer patients. TCRdb's copy holds only in-frame clones and misses some; the assay was immunoSEQ multiplex PCR. The sample carries 150,000 to 200,000 clones, almost 90% recorded once. V was cut by 5 bases and J by 4 bases, with 14 bases left in between. The CDR3 extends over 14 amino acids. Germline assignment: CDR1 SGHTA and CDR2 FQGNSA. The sample comprised blood. V usage is TRBV7-2 and J usage is TRBJ1-1; D is perhaps TRBD1 (5 bases). The sequence was obtained from a woman aged 50 to 60 in good health. The DNA for the CDR3 is TGTGCCAGCAGCCCCCGACAGAAAATCACTGAAGCTTTCTTT. It translates to CASSPRQKITEAFF.